The next 6 T cell receptor beta chains were all read from a single sample in a study of blood T cell repertoires in COVID-19. Only in-frame clones appear in the TCRdb table, and some are missing; sequencing was by immunoSEQ multiplex PCR. The sample gives about 150,000 clones, about 90% of which show up once; 0.5% to 0.6% is in the top ten. Sequencing was done on a sample of peripheral blood. Receptor source: a man aged 45-60 years with acute or convalescent COVID-19.

The chain combines TRBV7-3 with TRBJ1-1; D gene unclear. This CDR3 is built from 13 residues. Germline V gene sequence: CDR1 SGHTA, CDR2 FQGTGA. Trimming removed 1 base from V and 6 bases from J, with 9 bases in between. The CDR3 nucleotides read TGTGCCAGCAGCTTAAGACAAGACGCTGAAGCTTTCTTT. Translating it yields CASSLRQDAEAFF.

This chain links TRBV28 with TRBJ2-7; 7 bases align to TRBD1. Germline values: CDR1 MDHEN, CDR2 SYDVKM. V dropped 3 bases and J dropped 3; count of bases not matched to a gene: 5. This CDR3 region has 14 residues. DNA of the CDR3: TGTGCCAGCAGTTTTACAGGGGTCAACTACGAGCAGTACGTC. Amino acid sequence: CASSFTGVNYEQYV.

The rearrangement links TRBV5-5 to TRBJ1-2; D gene unclear. Germline CDR1 reads SGHKS; CDR2 reads YYEKEE (reference sequence). The CDR3 covers 12 residues. V shed 1 base and J shed 7 bases, with 8 bases lying between them. DNA for the CDR3: TGTGCCAGCAGCTTGACGCTATCTGGCTACACCTTC. Translating it yields CASSLTLSGYTF.

This chain links TRBV2 with TRBJ1-1; perhaps TRBD1 as D (6 bases). The V gene lost 6 bases and the J gene lost 0 bases, with 11 bases spanning the gap. The germline CDR1 and CDR2 sequences are SNHLY and FYNNEI. There are 14 residues in the CDR3. The CDR3 DNA reads as TGTGCCAGCAGAGGCAGGGGAATGAACACTGAAGCTTTCTTT. Its protein is CASRGRGMNTEAFF.

Concerning this clone itself: An end of the junction does not agree with germline; a read error may underlie this. The rearrangement joins TRBV4-1 to TRBJ1-2; TRBD1 aligns across 9 bases. Germline V gene lookup returns CDR1 MGHRA and CDR2 YSYEKL. This CDR3 has 14 residues. DNA of the CDR3: TGCGCCCGCAGCCGACCGGGACAGGGAGATGGCTACACCTTC. This codes for CARSRPGQGDGYTF.

This rearrangement joins TRBV7-6 to TRBJ2-3; 8 positions agree with TRBD2. V lost 5 bases and J lost 3; bases outside the gene matches: 10. From germline, CDR1 is SGHVS and CDR2 FNYEAQ. The CDR3 runs to 16 residues. The CDR3 DNA reads as TGTGCCAGCAGCCCAGGGGTCGGGAGGGGGACAGATACGCAGTATTTT. Protein product: CASSPGVGRGTDTQYF.